This TCR beta chain stems from a study of T cells in Graves' hyperthyroidism and ophthalmopathy. General study points: The authors' 13 V-J model separated ophthalmopathy from stable hyperthyroidism.

Each diagnosis drew on symptoms, thyroxine, TRAb, thyroid ultrasound and orbital computed tomography findings. A 10 ml volume of fresh peripheral blood provided the PBMCs. The CDR3 loop spans 15 amino acids. The junction had 6 bases not matched to a gene; V was cut back by 5 bases and J by 7 bases. From germline, CDR1 is SNHLY and CDR2 FYNNEI. With respect to this clonotype: The antigen is unknown.

Authors of the study amplified TCR beta CDR3 regions from RNA transcripts. First-round RT-PCR targeting the TCR CDR3 was performed with the HTBI primer set. TCRdb redid the calling of the multiplex PCR reads with MiXCR, one entry per CDR3 protein. The sample yields some 300,000 distinct CDR3 sequences, 12% to 15% seen once. The chain uses TRBV2 and TRBJ1-4, with 11 positions matching TRBD1. The clonotype originates from a woman in her thirties or forties with Graves' hyperthyroidism. Source material: blood. The CDR3, as DNA: TGTGCCAGCAGTACCGGGACAGGGGGATTTGAAAAACTGTTTTTT. It codes for CASSTGTGGFEKLFF.